Listed below are T cell receptor beta chains from one sample, sequenced in a study of T cell changes during pregnancy in multiple sclerosis. Clones were sequenced by immunoSEQ multiplex PCR, and TCRdb holds only the in-frame ones, with some missing. The repertoire consists of under 50,000 clones, with approximately 90% occurring once and the leading ten covering 0.7% to 1%. Sequencing was performed on CD4+ T cells from peripheral blood mononuclear cells, taken in the third trimester of pregnancy. The receptor source for this set is a female donor with multiple sclerosis, enrolled in a pregnancy study. Both conserved end residues are part of each CDR3. Each record gives: clone size, D gene, V gene, J gene, CDR3 DNA, CDR3 protein. A D gene is named only where the DNA matches it firmly. Clone sizes are given selectively: once, few, many, or a class where the clone is expanded.

-	TRBD1	TRBV30	TRBJ2-2	TGTGCCTGGAGTGGAGCACCGACAGGGGCTGGCGGGGAGCTGTTTTTT	CAWSGAPTGAGGELFF
-	TRBD2	TRBV6-6	TRBJ2-1	TGTGCCAGCAGTAATCTAGCGGGAGTTCACAATGAGCAGTTCTTC	CASSNLAGVHNEQFF
once	-	TRBV5-1	TRBJ2-1	TGCGCCAGCAGCTTGGCCGGAGGGAGCTCCTACAATGAGCAGTTCTTC	CASSLAGGSSYNEQFF
-	TRBD2	TRBV4-3	TRBJ2-1	TGCGCCAGCAGCCAAAAACTAGCGGGAGTTTCCTACAATGAGCAGTTCTTC	CASSQKLAGVSYNEQFF
-	TRBD1	TRBV7-3	TRBJ2-7	TGTGCCAGCAGCTTTGGACAGGGCCGCGAGCAGTACTTC	CASSFGQGREQYF
-	TRBD1	TRBV18	TRBJ2-7	TGTGCCAGCTCAGAGGGACAGGGTCCCTACGAGCAGTACTTC	CASSEGQGPYEQYF
-	-	TRBV4-1	TRBJ2-2	TGCGCCAGCAGCCGCCTCGCAGGGAACACCGGGGAGCTGTTTTTT	CASSRLAGNTGELFF
few	-	TRBV29-1	TRBJ2-1	TGCAGCGTTCAGGACTATCCGGGTGAGCAGTTCTTC	CSVQDYPGEQFF
-	TRBD2	TRBV2	TRBJ2-1	TGTGCCAGCAAGACTAGCGGGAGTACAAATGAGCAGTTCTTC	CASKTSGSTNEQFF
-	-	TRBV7-9	TRBJ1-1	TGTGCCAGCAGCTCAACAGGGAACACTGAAGCTTTCTTT	CASSSTGNTEAFF
-	-	TRBV18	TRBJ1-1	TGTGCCAGCTCACTACCCGACAGCTTTAGGAACACTGAAGCTTTCTTT	CASSLPDSFRNTEAFF
-	TRBD1	TRBV7-9	TRBJ1-2	TGTGCCAGCAGCTTAGTACAGGGGGCAGGGTATGGCTACACCTTC	CASSLVQGAGYGYTF
-	-	TRBV9	TRBJ2-2	TGTGCCAGCAGCCTCGGGTGGGGGCCCGGGGAGCTGTTTTTT	CASSLGWGPGELFF
-	-	TRBV30	TRBJ2-7	TGTGCCTGGAGCCTCACCCGACTAGTTTGGTACGAGCAGTACTTC	CAWSLTRLVWYEQYF
-	-	TRBV5-1	TRBJ1-2	TGCGCCAGCAGCCCAGGGAGGTCTGGCTACACCTTC	CASSPGRSGYTF
-	TRBD1	TRBV6-6	TRBJ2-5	TGTGCCAGCAGTCATGGGACAGCCTACCAAGAGACCCAGTACTTC	CASSHGTAYQETQYF
-	TRBD1	TRBV7-6	TRBJ1-1	TGTGCCAGCAGCTTAGGCACTCTAAGGGGGCTGAACACTGAAGCTTTCTTT	CASSLGTLRGLNTEAFF
-	TRBD2	TRBV10-3	TRBJ2-2	TGTGCCATCAGTGTGACACTAGCGGGAGTTAGCACCGGGGAGCTGTTTTTT	CAISVTLAGVSTGELFF
once	TRBD2	TRBV6-1	TRBJ2-7	TGTGCCAGCAGTGATTGGGGACTAGCGGGAAACGGCGAGCAGTACTTC	CASSDWGLAGNGEQYF
-	-	TRBV4-3	TRBJ2-1	TGCGCCAGCAGCCAAGATAGGGGGTCGAGCTCCTACAATGAGCAGTTCTTC	CASSQDRGSSSYNEQFF
-	-	TRBV5-1	TRBJ1-3	TGCGCCAGCAGCTTTAACGGGGGCTCTGGAAACACCATATATTTT	CASSFNGGSGNTIYF
-	-	TRBV30	TRBJ2-1	TGTGCCTGGAGTGACTTGGGCGATGAGCAGTTCTTC	CAWSDLGDEQFF
once	-	TRBV19	TRBJ2-2	TGTGCCAGCTCAATGATTAGGGGGATTACCGGGGAGCTGTTTTTT	CASSMIRGITGELFF
-	-	TRBV28	TRBJ1-5	TGTGCCAGCAGTCCTGGAGACAGGCCTTTATTTGGCAATCAGCCCCAGCATTTT	CASSPGDRPLFGNQPQHF
few	-	TRBV7-9	TRBJ1-1	TGTGCCAGCAGTATCCAGGGGATTAACACTGAAGCTTTCTTT	CASSIQGINTEAFF
-	-	TRBV4-2	TRBJ2-7	TGTGCCAGCAGCCAGGCATCTCAAACGGGTGCCTTGGACGAGCAGTACTTC	CASSQASQTGALDEQYF
-	TRBD2	TRBV19	TRBJ2-3	TGTGCCAGTAGTATAGGGGCACGTAGCGGGAGTTTGACAGATACGCAGTATTTT	CASSIGARSGSLTDTQYF
-	TRBD1	TRBV6-1	TRBJ1-1	TGTGCCAGCAGTGAATTGGGGACAGCGAACACTGAAGCTTTCTTT	CASSELGTANTEAFF
-	TRBD1	TRBV4-2	TRBJ1-3	TGTGCCAGCAGCCAAGATAGGACAGGAGCTGGAAACACCATATATTTT	CASSQDRTGAGNTIYF
once	-	TRBV6-1	TRBJ2-5	TGTGCCAGCAGTGAAAAGAGGTTGGGAGAGACCCAGTACTTC	CASSEKRLGETQYF
-	TRBD1	TRBV2	TRBJ2-4	TGTGCCAGCAGACTTCAGGGGGTTGGAGAAAACATTCAGTACTTC	CASRLQGVGENIQYF
-	TRBD1	TRBV18	TRBJ1-4	TGTGCCAGCTCACCTCAACAGGGGTCTGTTGGTGAAAAACTGTTTTTT	CASSPQQGSVGEKLFF
-	-	TRBV11-2	TRBJ2-3	TGTGCCAGCAGCTTAGATCATAGCGGCGTGGGGTATTTT	CASSLDHSGVGYF
few	-	TRBV14	TRBJ1-1	TGTGCCAGCAGCCAAGATTACGGGACTGAAGCTTTCTTT	CASSQDYGTEAFF
-	-	TRBV6-1	TRBJ2-1	TGTGCCAGCAGTGCCTATTATTCCGGGACACCGACCTCCTACAATGAGCAGTTCTTC	CASSAYYSGTPTSYNEQFF
-	-	TRBV9	TRBJ2-3	TGTGCCAGCAGCTTTGGGACGGGAGTCACAGATACGCAGTATTTT	CASSFGTGVTDTQYF
-	TRBD2	TRBV4-3	TRBJ2-3	TGCGCCAGCAGCCAAGATCGTAGGCTAGCGGGAGGGCCAGGCACAGATACGCAGTATTTT	CASSQDRRLAGGPGTDTQYF
once	TRBD1	TRBV7-3	TRBJ2-7	TGTGCCAGCAGCTTAACCGGGACAGCGAGCCTCTACGAGCAGTACTTC	CASSLTGTASLYEQYF
-	TRBD2	TRBV6-6	TRBJ2-1	TGTGCCAGCAGTTCTGGCGGGAGGGCCATTGAGCAGTTCTTC	CASSSGGRAIEQFF
-	TRBD2	TRBV7-6	TRBJ2-3	TGTGCCAGCAGCTTTTCTAGCGGGAGTAGCACAGATACGCAGTATTTT	CASSFSSGSSTDTQYF
-	TRBD2	TRBV29-1	TRBJ2-2	TGCAGCGTCCGAGCCGGGACTAGAAACACCGGGGAGCTGTTTTTT	CSVRAGTRNTGELFF
-	TRBD2	TRBV4-1	TRBJ2-3	TGCGCCAGCAGCCAAGGCCGGACTAGCGGACGGGCAGATACGCAGTATTTT	CASSQGRTSGRADTQYF
-	TRBD2	TRBV7-3	TRBJ2-3	TGTGCCAGCAGCTTACAAGCGGGAGGACACACAGATACGCAGTATTTT	CASSLQAGGHTDTQYF